A single sample is the source of the 3 T cell receptor beta chains below, sequenced in a study of early T cells in non-severe SARS-CoV-2 infection. TCRdb passed the 5' RACE reads through MiXCR, listing each CDR3 protein once. The sample consists of about 130,000 distinct CDR3 sequences, under 15% of them appearing once. Input material: whole blood. The source of these receptors is an adult who was a healthcare worker with PCR-confirmed SARS-CoV-2 infection or an uninfected control (not recorded which).

The sample holds a few counts of this clonotype. V usage is TRBV6-1 and J usage is TRBJ1-6; perhaps TRBD1 as D (6 bases). This CDR3 has 16 residues. The germline V and J ends were trimmed by 2 bases and 9 bases, with 17 bases remaining between them. Germline assignment: CDR1 MNHNS and CDR2 SASEGT. The CDR3 nucleotides are TGTGCCAGCAGTGAACTGGAAACAGGGCGGGCTTCACCCCTCCACTTT. The encoded protein is CASSELETGRASPLHF.

This clonotype was counted only a few times. J is TRBJ2-2 and V is TRBV20-1; D might be TRBD1 (7 bases). With 1 base removed from V and 1 base from J, the gap between germline ends came to 13 bases. The length of the CDR3 is 16 residues. In germline, CDR1 is DFQATT, CDR2 SNEGSKA (reference sequence). This chain's CDR3 is CSARGGTAGNTGELFF. The CDR3 DNA reads as TGCAGTGCTAGAGGCGGGACAGCGGGGAACACCGGGGAGCTGTTTTTT.

The gene calls are TRBV20-1 and TRBJ1-4, with D maybe TRBD1 (5 bases). Per germline, CDR1 DFQATT and CDR2 SNEGSKA (reference sequence). The CDR3 loop spans 13 amino acids. Trimming removed 0 bases from V and 8 bases from J, with 10 bases in between. CDR3 in amino acids: CSAREDPGEKLFF. The DNA of the CDR3 is TGCAGTGCTAGAGAAGACCCAGGGGAAAAACTGTTTTTT.